The present entry profiles one T cell receptor (beta chain) with its context. This sample is drawn from a study of PD-L1 blockade in urothelial cancer. Profiled with immunoSEQ multiplex PCR; TCRdb holds only in-frame clones, not every one. The data hold more than 40,000 clones, with about 88% observed a single time. CDR3 length: 13 amino acids. V shed 8 bases, J shed 1 base, and the junction held 1 base outside the gene matches. CDR1 is MNHEY and CDR2 is SVGAGI in the germline V gene. The receptor's source is an older woman with urothelial cancer. The V and J genes are TRBV6-5 and TRBJ2-7, with 11 bases matching TRBD1. This material consisted of PBMCs, taken around atezolizumab (anti-PD-L1) treatment. The CDR3 bases are TGTGCCAGCGGACAGGGGGCATCCTACGAGCAGTACTTC. Translation: CASGQGASYEQYF.